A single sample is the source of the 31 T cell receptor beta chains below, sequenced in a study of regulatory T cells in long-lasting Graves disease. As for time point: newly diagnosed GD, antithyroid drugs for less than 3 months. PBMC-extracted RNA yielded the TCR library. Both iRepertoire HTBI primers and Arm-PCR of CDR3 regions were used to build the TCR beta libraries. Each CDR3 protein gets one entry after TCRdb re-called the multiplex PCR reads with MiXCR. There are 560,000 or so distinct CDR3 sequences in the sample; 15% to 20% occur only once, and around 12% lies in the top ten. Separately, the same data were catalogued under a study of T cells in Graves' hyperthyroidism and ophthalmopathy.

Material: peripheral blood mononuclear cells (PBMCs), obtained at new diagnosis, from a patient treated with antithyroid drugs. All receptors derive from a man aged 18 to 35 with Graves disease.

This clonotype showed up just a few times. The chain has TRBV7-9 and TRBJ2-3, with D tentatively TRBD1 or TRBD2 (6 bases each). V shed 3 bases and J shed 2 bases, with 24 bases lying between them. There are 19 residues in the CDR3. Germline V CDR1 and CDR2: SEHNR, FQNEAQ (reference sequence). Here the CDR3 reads CASSFRENSAGTLTDTQYF. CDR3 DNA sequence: TGTGCCAGCAGCTTCCGGGAGAATTCGGCGGGGACACTCACAGATACGCAGTATTTT.

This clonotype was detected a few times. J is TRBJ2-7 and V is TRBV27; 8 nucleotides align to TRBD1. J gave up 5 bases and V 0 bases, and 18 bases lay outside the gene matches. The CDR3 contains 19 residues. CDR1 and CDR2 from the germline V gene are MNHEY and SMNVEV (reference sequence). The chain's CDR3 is CASSLSAWGQELTGHEQYF. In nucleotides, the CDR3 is TGTGCCAGCAGTTTATCGGCTTGGGGACAGGAACTGACCGGCCACGAGCAGTACTTC.

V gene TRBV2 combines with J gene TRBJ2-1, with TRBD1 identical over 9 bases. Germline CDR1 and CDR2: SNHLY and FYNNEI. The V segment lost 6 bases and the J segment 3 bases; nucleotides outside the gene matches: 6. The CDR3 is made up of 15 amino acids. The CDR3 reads CASRADRGGYNEQFF. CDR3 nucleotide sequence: TGTGCCAGCAGGGCGGACAGGGGAGGCTACAATGAGCAGTTCTTC.

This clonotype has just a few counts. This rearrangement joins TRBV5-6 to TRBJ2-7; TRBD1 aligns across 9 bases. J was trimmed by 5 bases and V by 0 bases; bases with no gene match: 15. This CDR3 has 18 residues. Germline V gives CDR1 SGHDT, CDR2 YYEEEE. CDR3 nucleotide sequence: TGTGCCAGCAGCTTGGCCTACCTTTCCCCACAGGGGGCCCACGAGCAGTACTTC. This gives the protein CASSLAYLSPQGAHEQYF.

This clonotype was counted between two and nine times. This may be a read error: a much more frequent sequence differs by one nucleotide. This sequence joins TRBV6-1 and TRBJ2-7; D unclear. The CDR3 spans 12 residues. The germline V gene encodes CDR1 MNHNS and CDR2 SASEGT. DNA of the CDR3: TGTGCCTCAGGCTATGAAGGAAACGAGCGGTACTTC. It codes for CASGYEGNERYF.

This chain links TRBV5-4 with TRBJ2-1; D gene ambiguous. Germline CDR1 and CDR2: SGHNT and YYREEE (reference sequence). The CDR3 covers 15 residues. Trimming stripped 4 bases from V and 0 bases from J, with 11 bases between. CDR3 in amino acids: CASSPSISSYNEQFF. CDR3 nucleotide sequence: TGTGCCAGCAGCCCCTCTATAAGCTCCTACAATGAGCAGTTCTTC.

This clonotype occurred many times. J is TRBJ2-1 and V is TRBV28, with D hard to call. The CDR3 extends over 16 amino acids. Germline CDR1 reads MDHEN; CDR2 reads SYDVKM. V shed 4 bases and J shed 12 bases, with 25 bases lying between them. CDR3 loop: CASSYSAGSHRLRQFF. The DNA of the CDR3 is TGTGCCAGCAGTTATTCTGCCGGTTCGCATCGGTTGCGGCAGTTCTTC.

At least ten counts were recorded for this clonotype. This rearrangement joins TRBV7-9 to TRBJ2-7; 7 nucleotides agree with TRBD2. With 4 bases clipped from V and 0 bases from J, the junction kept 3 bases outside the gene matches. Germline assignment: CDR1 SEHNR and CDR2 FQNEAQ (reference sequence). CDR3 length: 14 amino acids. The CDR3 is CASSSSGTSYEQYF. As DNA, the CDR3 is TGTGCCAGCAGCTCCAGCGGGACCTCCTACGAGCAGTACTTC.

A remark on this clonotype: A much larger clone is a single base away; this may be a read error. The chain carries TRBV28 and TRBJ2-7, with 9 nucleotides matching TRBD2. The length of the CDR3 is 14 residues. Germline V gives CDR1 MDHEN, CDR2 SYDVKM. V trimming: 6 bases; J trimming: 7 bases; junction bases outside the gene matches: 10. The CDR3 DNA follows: TGTGCCAGCAGCAGGACTAGCGAAGTCTATGAGCAGTACTTC. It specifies CASSRTSEVYEQYF.

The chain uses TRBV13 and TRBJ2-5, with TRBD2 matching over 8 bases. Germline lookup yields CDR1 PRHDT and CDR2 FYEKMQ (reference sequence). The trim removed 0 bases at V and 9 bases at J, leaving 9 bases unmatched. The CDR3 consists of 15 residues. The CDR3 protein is CASSLGTSDAGAQYF. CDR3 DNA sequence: TGTGCCAGCAGCTTAGGGACTAGCGACGCCGGGGCCCAGTACTTC. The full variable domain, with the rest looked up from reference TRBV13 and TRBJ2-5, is AAGVIQSPRHLIKEKRETATLKCYPIPRHDTVYWYQQGPGQDPQFLISFYEKMQSDKGSIPDRFSAQQFSDYHSELNMSSLELGDSALYFCASSLGTSDAGAQYFGPGTRLLVL.

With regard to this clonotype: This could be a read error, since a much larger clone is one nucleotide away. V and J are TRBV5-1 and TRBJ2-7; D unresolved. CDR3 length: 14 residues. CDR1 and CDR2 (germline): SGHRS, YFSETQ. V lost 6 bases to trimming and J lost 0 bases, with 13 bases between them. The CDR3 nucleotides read TGCGCCAGCACCCCTACGGTTAGCTCCTACGAGCAGTACTTC. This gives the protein CASTPTVSSYEQYF.

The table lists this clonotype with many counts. The CDR3 is CASSSYRAYEQYF. The DNA for the CDR3 is TGCGCCAGCAGCTCCTACAGAGCCTACGAGCAGTACTTC. J is TRBJ2-7 and V is TRBV5-1; D not certain. V shed 3 bases and J shed 2 bases, with 9 bases lying between them. Germline CDR1 and CDR2: SGHRS and YFSETQ. The CDR3 runs to 13 residues.

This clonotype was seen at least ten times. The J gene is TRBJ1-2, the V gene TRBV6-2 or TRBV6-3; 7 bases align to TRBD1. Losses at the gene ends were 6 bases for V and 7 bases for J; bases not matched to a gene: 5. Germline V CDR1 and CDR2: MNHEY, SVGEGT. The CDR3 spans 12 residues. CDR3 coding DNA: TGTGCCAGCAGAGAGGGGGCGCGTGGCTACACCTTC. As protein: CASREGARGYTF.

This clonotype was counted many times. The CDR3 region is CASSLDRDRAVYGYTF. In DNA, the CDR3 is TGTGCCAGCAGTCTGGACAGGGACCGGGCGGTCTATGGCTACACCTTC. The chain joins TRBV12-3 or TRBV12-4 to TRBJ1-2; TRBD1 matches 8 bases. With V trimmed by 5 bases and J by 4 bases, 12 bases remained unmatched. The CDR3 spans 16 residues.

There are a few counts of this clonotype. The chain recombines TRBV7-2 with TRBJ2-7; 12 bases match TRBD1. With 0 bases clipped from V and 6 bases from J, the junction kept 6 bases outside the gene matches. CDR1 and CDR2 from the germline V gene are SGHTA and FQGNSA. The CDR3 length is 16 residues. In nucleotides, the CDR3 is TGTGCCAGCAGCTTAGCATCGGGACAGGGGGCTGTCGAGCAGTACTTC. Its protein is CASSLASGQGAVEQYF.

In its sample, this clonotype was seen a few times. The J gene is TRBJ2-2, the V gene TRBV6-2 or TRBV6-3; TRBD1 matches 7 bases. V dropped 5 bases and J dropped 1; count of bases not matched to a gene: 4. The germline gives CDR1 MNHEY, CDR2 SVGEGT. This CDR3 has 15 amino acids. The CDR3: CASSEGGWNTGELFF. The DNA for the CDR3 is TGTGCCAGCAGTGAAGGGGGCTGGAACACCGGGGAGCTGTTTTTT.

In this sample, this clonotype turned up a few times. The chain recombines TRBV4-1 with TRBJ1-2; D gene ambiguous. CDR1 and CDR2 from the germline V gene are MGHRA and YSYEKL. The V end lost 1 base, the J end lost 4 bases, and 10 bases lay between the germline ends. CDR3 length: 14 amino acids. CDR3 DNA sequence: TGCGCCAGCAGCCAAGTGGGCGGCTCCTATGGCTACACCTTC. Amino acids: CASSQVGGSYGYTF.

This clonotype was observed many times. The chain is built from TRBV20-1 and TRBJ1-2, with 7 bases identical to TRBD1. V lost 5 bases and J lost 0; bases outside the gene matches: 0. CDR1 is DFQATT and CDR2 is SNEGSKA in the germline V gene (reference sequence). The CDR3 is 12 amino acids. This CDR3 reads CSAGQANYGYTF. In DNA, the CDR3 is TGCAGTGCTGGACAGGCTAACTATGGCTACACCTTC.

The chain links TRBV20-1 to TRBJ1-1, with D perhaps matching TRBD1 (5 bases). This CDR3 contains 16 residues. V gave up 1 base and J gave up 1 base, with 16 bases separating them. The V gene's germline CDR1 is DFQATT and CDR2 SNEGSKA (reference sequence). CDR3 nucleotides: TGCAGTGCTAGAGTGTTTTCCAGGACACAGAACACTGAAGCTTTCTTT. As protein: CSARVFSRTQNTEAFF.

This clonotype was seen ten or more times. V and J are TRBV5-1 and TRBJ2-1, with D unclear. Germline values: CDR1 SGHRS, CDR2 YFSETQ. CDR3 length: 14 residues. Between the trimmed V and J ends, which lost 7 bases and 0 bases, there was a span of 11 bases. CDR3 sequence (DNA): TGCGCCAGCGCGCGCGAACCCTCCTACAATGAGCAGTTCTTC. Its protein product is CASAREPSYNEQFF.

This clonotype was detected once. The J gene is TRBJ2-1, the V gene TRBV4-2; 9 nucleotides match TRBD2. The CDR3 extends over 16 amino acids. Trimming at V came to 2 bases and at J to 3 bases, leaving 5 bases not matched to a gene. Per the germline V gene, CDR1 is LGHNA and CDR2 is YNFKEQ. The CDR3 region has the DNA TGTGCCAGCAGCCAATCACAGCGGGAGGACTACAATGAGCAGTTCTTC. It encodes CASSQSQREDYNEQFF.

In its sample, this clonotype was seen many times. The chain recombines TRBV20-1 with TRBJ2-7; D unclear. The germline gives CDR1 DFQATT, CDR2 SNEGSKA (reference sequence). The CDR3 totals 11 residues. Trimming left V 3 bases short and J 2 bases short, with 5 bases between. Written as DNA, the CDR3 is TGCAGTGCTAGTGTGGCCTACGAGCAGTACTTC. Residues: CSASVAYEQYF.

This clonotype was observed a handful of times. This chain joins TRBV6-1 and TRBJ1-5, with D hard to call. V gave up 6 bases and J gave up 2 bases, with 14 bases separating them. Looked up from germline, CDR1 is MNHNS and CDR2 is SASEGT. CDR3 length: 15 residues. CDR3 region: CASSPTAIGNQPQHF. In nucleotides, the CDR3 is TGTGCCAGCAGCCCAACGGCGATTGGCAATCAGCCCCAGCATTTT.

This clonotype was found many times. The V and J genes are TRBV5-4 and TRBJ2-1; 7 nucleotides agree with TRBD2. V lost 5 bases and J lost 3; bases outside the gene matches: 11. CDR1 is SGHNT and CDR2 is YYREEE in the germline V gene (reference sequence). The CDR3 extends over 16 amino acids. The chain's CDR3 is CASSQGLSGNYNEQFF. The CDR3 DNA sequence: TGTGCCAGCAGTCAGGGACTAAGCGGAAACTACAATGAGCAGTTCTTC.

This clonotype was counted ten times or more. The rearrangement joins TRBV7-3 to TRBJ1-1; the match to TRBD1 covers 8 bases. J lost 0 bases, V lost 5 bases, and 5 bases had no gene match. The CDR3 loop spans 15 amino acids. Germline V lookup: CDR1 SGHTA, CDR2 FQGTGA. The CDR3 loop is CASSQRTGLNTEAFF. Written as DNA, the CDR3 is TGTGCCAGCAGCCAAAGGACAGGGTTGAACACTGAAGCTTTCTTT.

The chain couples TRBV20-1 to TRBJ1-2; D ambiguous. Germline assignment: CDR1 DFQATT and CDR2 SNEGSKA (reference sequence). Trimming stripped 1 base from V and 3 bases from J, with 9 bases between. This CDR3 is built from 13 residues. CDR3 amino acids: CSARGSADYGYTF. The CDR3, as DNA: TGCAGTGCTAGAGGGTCTGCGGACTATGGCTACACCTTC.

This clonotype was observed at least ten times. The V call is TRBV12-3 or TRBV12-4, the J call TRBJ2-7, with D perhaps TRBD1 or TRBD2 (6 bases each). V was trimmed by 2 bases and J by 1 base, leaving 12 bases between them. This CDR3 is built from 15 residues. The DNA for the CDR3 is TGTGCCAGCAGTTTACCGGGGGCATTATCCTACGAGCAGTACTTC. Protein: CASSLPGALSYEQYF.

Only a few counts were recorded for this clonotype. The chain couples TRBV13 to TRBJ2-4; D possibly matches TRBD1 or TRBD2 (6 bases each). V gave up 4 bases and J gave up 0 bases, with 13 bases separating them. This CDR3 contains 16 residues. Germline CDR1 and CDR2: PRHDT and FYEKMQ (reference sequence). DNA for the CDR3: TGTGCCAGCAGCTCGTCCGGGGGACAAGCCAAAAACATTCAGTACTTC. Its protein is CASSSSGGQAKNIQYF. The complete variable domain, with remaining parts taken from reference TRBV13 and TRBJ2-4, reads AAGVIQSPRHLIKEKRETATLKCYPIPRHDTVYWYQQGPGQDPQFLISFYEKMQSDKGSIPDRFSAQQFSDYHSELNMSSLELGDSALYFCASSSSGGQAKNIQYFGAGTRLSVL.

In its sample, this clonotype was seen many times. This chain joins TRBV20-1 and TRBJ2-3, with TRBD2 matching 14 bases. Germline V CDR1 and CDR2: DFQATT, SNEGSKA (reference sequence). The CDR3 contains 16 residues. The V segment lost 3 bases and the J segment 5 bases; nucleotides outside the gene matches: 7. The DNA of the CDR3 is TGCAGTGCTAGTGGGGGACTAGCGGGAGCGGAAGATACGCAGTATTTT. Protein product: CSASGGLAGAEDTQYF.

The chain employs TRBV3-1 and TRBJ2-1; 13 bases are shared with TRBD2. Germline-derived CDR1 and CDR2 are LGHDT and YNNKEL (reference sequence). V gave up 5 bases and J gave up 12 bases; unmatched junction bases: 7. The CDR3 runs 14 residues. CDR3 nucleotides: TGTGCCAGCAGCAACGGACTAGCGGGAGACGGGCAGTTCTTC. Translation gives CASSNGLAGDGQFF.

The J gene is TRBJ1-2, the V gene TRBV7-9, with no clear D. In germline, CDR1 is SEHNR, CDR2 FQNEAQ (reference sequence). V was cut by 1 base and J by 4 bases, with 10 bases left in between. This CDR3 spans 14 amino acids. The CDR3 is CASSLVTTIYGYTF. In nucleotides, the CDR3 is TGTGCCAGCAGCTTAGTTACGACAATCTATGGCTACACCTTC.